This TCR beta chain appears in the sequencing data of a study of cytomegalovirus exposure and HLA in healthy donors. In the study overall: When 350 to 500 donors were genotyped, roughly four fifths of them were found to fall in the Caucasian-associated ancestry cluster.

13 Jbeta primers and 60 Vbeta primers were used for the PCR. Authors' processing steps: An analysis performed later counted roughly 80 million unique TCR beta chains (approximately 10 million of them shared). Assay used: immunoSEQ multiplex PCR; TCRdb lists only in-frame clones, some missing. That table furnishes V, J and clone size, whereas the DNA furnished D and trimming. Here the sample spans around 130,000 clones, about three quarters being singletons. General study results and limits: Among donors in an Asian-associated ancestry cluster, a later analysis reportedly found fewer N-insertions than the roughly 610-donor mean.

To note about this clone: Antigen specificity is unknown.

This CDR3 spans 15 amino acids. Trimming shortened V by 5 bases and J by 0 bases, and 8 bases separated the two germline ends. Germline CDR1 reads MNHEY; CDR2 reads SVGAGI. Nominally healthy donors were sampled, though unrecorded immune exposures were likely. The chain links TRBV6-5 to TRBJ1-6; D remains ambiguous. The source is a human donor in good health. The sequencing input was PBMCs. In DNA, the CDR3 is TGTGCCAGCAGTGCCTCCAGCTCCTATAATTCACCCCTCCACTTT. As protein: CASSASSSYNSPLHF.